This T cell receptor (beta chain) was documented in a study of T cell responses to AZD1222 COVID-19 vaccine. In the case of this clone: What it recognizes is unknown.

Study-level points and caveats: The repertoires were collected only after the peak T cell response. The reported proportion of spike-specific TCRs targeting unmutated variant regions was nearly half.

This CDR3 region has 12 residues. Germline V lookup: CDR1 SQVTM, CDR2 ANQGSEA. V lost 4 bases and J lost 5, with 9 bases in between. Measured with immunoSEQ multiplex PCR; TCRdb has only the in-frame clones, and not every one. The sample yields roughly 150,000 clones, 90% seen once. V and J are TRBV29-1 and TRBJ1-5, with D possibly TRBD1 on 5 matching bases. Sequenced material: peripheral blood, taken 28 days after the second AZD1222 dose. The sequence derives from an adult who received the AZD1222 COVID-19 vaccine. CDR3 DNA: TGCAGCGTTGGAGGGGCCCATCAGCCCCAGCATTTT. This codes for CSVGGAHQPQHF.